The T cell receptor (beta chain) described here comes from a study of shared clonotypes between healthy human individuals. This CDR3 region has 17 residues. Germline CDR1 is PRHDT and CDR2 is FYEKMQ (reference sequence). V shed 2 bases and J 3 bases; nucleotides not matched to a gene: 5. Repertoires were generated with immunoSEQ multiplex PCR, while TCRdb's copy carries only in-frame clones and drops some. The table has about 670,000 clones, 72% seen once. Overall study results and limits: Inspection by rarefaction showed sorted-subset sequencing to be incomplete despite large depth.

On this clone itself: Its antigen is not identified.

The receptor was derived from a woman aged 25 to 45 in good health. What was sequenced was memory CD4+ T cells sorted from blood. As for subset: CD45RA-negative fraction. The rearrangement joins TRBV13 to TRBJ1-4; TRBD1 agrees at 11 bases. The CDR3 DNA sequence: TGTGCCAGCAGCTTATCCGGGACAGGGGGAGCTAATGAAAAACTGTTTTTT. It encodes CASSLSGTGGANEKLFF. Combining the CDR3 with reference TRBV13 and TRBJ1-4 gives the whole variable domain AAGVIQSPRHLIKEKRETATLKCYPIPRHDTVYWYQQGPGQDPQFLISFYEKMQSDKGSIPDRFSAQQFSDYHSELNMSSLELGDSALYFCASSLSGTGGANEKLFFGSGTQLSVL.